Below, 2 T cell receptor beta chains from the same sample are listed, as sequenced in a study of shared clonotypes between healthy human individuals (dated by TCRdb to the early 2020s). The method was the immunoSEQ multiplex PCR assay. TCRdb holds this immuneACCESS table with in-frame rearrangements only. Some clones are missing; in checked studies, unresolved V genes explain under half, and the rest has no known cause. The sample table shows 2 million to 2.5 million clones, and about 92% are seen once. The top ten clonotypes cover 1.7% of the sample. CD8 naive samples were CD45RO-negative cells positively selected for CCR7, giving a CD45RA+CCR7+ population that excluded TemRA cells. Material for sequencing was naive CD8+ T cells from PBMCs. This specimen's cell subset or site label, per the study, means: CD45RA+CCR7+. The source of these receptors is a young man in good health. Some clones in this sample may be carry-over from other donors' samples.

The CDR3 DNA is TGTGCCAGCAGCTCCAGACAGGGTGACAGGGAGCTGTTTTTT. This gives the protein CASSSRQGDRELFF. The V gene is TRBV11-2, the J gene TRBJ2-2, with TRBD1 matching 7 bases. CDR1 is SGHAT, CDR2 FQNNGV, per germline. The CDR3 spans 14 residues. Losses at the gene ends were 4 bases for V and 9 bases for J; bases not matched to a gene: 8.

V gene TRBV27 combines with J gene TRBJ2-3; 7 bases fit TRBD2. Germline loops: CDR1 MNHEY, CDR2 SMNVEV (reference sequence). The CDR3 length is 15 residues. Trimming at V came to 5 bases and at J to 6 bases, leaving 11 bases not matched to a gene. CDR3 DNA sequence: TGTGCCAGCAGTCTAGGACTAGATGCGGGCGATACGCAGTATTTT. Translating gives CASSLGLDAGDTQYF.